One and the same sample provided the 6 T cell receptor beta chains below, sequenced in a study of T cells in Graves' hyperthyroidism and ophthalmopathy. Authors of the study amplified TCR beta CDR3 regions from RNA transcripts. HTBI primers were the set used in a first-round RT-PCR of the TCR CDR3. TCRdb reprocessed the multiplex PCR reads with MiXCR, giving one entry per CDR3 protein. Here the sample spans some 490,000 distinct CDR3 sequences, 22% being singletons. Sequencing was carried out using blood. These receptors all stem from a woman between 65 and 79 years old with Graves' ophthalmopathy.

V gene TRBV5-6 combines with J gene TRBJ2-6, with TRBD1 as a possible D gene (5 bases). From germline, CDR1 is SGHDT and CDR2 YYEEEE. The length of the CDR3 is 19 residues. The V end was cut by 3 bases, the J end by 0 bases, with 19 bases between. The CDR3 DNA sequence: TGTGCCAGCAGCTACTCAGGGCGTCTAGTAGTCTCTGGGGCCAACGTCCTGACTTTC. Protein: CASSYSGRLVVSGANVLTF.

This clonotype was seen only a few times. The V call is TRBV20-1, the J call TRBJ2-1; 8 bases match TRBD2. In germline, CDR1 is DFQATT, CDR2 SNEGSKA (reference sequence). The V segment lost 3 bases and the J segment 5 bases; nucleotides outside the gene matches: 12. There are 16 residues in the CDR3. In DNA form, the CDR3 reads TGCAGTGCTAGGCCCTCTCCGGGAGGGCCCCACAATGAGCAGTTCTTC. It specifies CSARPSPGGPHNEQFF.

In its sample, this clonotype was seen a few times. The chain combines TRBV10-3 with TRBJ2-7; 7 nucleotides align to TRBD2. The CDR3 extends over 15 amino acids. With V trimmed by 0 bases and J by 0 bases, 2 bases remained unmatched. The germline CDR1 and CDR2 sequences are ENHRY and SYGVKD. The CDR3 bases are TGTGCCATCAGTGAGTCGGCGGGAGTCTCCTACGAGCAGTACTTC. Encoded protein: CAISESAGVSYEQYF.

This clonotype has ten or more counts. Here the CDR3 reads CASSQGTVSYEQYF. CDR3 in DNA: TGTGCCAGCAGCCAGGGGACGGTCTCCTACGAGCAGTACTTC. V usage is TRBV3-1 and J usage is TRBJ2-7; either TRBD1 or TRBD2 may fit D (5 bases each). The germline V gene encodes CDR1 LGHDT and CDR2 YNNKEL (reference sequence). Deletions cut 3 bases from V and 0 bases from J, with 9 bases between. The CDR3 has 14 amino acids.

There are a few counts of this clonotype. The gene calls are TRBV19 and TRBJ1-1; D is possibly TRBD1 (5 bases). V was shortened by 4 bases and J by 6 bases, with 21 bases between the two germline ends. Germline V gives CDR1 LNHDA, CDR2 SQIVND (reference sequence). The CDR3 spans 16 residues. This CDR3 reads CASSSRAPMGRAEAFF. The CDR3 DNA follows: TGTGCCAGTAGTAGTCGGGCCCCCATGGGACGGGCTGAAGCTTTCTTT.

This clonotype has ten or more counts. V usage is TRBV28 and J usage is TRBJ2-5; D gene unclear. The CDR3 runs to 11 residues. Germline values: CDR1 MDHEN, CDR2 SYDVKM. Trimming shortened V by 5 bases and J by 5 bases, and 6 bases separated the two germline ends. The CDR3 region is CASSNFETQYF. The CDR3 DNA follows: TGTGCCAGCAGTAATTTTGAGACCCAGTACTTC.